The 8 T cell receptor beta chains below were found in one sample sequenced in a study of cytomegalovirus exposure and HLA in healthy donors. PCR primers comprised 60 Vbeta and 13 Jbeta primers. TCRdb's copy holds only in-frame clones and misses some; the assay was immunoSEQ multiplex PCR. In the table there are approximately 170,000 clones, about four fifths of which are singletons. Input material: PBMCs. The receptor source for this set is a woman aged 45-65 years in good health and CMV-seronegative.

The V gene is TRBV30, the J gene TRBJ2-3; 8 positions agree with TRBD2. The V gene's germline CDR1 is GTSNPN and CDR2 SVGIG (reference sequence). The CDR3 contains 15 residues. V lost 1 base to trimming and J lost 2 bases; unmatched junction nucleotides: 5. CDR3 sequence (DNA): TGTGCCTGGAGTGCCCGCGGACTAGCCACAGATACGCAGTATTTT. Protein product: CAWSARGLATDTQYF.

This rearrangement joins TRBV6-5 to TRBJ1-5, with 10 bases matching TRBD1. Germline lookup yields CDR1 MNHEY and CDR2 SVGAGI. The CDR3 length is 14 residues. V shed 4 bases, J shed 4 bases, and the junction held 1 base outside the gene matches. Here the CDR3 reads CASSSGQGNQPQHF. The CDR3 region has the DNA TGTGCCAGCAGTTCGGGACAGGGGAATCAGCCCCAGCATTTT.

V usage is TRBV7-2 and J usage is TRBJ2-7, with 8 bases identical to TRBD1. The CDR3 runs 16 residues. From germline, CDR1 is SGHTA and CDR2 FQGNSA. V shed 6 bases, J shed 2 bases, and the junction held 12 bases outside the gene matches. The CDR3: CASRGVGQGSPYEQYF. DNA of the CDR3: TGTGCCAGCAGGGGAGTAGGACAGGGCTCCCCCTACGAGCAGTACTTC.

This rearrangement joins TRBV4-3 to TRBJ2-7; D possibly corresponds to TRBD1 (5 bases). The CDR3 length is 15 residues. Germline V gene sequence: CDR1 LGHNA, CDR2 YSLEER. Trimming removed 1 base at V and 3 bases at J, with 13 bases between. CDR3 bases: TGCGCCAGCAGCCAAGTAGGGGCAGGTCTCTACGAGCAGTACTTC. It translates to CASSQVGAGLYEQYF.

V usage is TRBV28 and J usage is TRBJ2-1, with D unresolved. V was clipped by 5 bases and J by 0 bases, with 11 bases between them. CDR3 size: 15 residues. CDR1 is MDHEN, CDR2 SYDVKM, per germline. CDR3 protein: CASSLGPYSYNEQFF. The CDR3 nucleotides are TGTGCCAGCAGTCTCGGTCCTTACTCCTACAATGAGCAGTTCTTC. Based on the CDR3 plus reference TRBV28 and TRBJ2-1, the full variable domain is DVKVTQSSRYLVKRTGEKVFLECVQDMDHENMFWYRQDPGLGLRLIYFSYDVKMKEKGDIPEGYSVSREKKERFSLILESASTNQTSMYLCASSLGPYSYNEQFFGPGTRLTVL.

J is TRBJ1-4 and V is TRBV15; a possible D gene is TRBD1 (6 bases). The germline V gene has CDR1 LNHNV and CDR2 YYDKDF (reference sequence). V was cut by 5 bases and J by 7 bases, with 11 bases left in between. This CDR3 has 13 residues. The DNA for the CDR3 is TGTGCCACCAGCGAGGGACATGGTGAAAAACTGTTTTTT. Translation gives CATSEGHGEKLFF. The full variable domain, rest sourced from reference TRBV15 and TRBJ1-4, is DAMVIQNPRYQVTQFGKPVTLSCSQTLNHNVMYWYQQKSSQAPKLLFHYYDKDFNNEADTPDNFQSRRPNTSFCFLDIRSPGLGDTAMYLCATSEGHGEKLFFGSGTQLSVL.

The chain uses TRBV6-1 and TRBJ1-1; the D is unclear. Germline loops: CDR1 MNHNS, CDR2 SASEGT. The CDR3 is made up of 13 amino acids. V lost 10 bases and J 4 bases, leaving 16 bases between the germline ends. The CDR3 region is CAISPGQTTEAFF. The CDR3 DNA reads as TGTGCCATCTCCCCTGGCCAAACCACTGAAGCTTTCTTT.

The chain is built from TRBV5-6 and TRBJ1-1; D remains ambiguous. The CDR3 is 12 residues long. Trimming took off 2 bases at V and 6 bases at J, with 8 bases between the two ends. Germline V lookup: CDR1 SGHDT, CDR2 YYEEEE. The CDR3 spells CASSFGRAEAFF. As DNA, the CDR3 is TGTGCCAGCAGCTTTGGGAGGGCTGAAGCTTTCTTT.